The clone carrying this T cell receptor (beta chain) has more than one count but fewer than ten. Its specificity is not known. TCRdb re-called the reads with MiXCR, one entry per CDR3 protein. The data contain about 920,000 distinct CDR3 sequences, around 31% of them singletons. These data belong to a study of T cell repertoires in cytomegalovirus infection. V shed 5 bases and J shed 2 bases, with 22 bases lying between them. The CDR3 sequence is 18 residues long. The TCR originated in a human donor in good health (CMV status not recorded). Some clones in this sample may be carry-over from other donors' samples. Sequenced here: cultured CD8+ T cells from PBMCs, sampled from culture after CMV antigen stimulation. The genes are TRBV12-3 or TRBV12-4 and TRBJ2-1; the D gene is possibly TRBD1 (5 bases). CDR3 residues: CASSTTTVRGITYNEQFF. The DNA for the CDR3 is TGTGCCAGCAGTACCACGACGGTAAGGGGTATAACCTACAATGAGCAGTTCTTC.